Listed below are T cell receptor beta chains from one sample, sequenced in a study of shared clonotypes between healthy human individuals. Repertoires were generated with immunoSEQ multiplex PCR, while TCRdb's copy carries only in-frame clones and drops some. The sample includes about 2 million clones, about 95% of them seen just once. The sequencing sample was made of naive CD8+ T cells sorted from blood. These receptors were taken from a man aged 18 to 29 in good health. Both conserved end residues are part of each CDR3. The order of the fields is D gene, V gene, J gene, clone size, CDR3 protein, CDR3 DNA. A D gene is named only where the DNA matches it firmly. Size tells how often a clone was seen (once, few, many) or the class of an expanded clone, and some rows leave it out.

TRBD2	TRBV9	TRBJ2-5	.	CASSDPAGVGETQYF	TGTGCCAGCAGCGATCCAGCGGGAGTAGGGGAGACCCAGTACTTC
TRBD1	TRBV13	TRBJ2-7	.	CASSLGGQASYEQYF	TGTGCCAGCAGCTTAGGGGGACAGGCCTCCTACGAGCAGTACTTC
TRBD2	TRBV27	TRBJ2-5	once	CASASIGVLGLAGGQYQETQYF	TGTGCCAGCGCCTCGATCGGAGTCTTGGGGCTAGCGGGGGGCCAGTACCAAGAGACCCAGTACTTC
.	TRBV4-1	TRBJ2-3	.	CASSQVRGTDTQYF	TGCGCCAGCAGCCAAGTTCGTGGCACAGATACGCAGTATTTT
.	TRBV29-1	TRBJ2-7	.	CSVGPGYSYEQYF	TGCAGCGTTGGGCCAGGGTACTCCTACGAGCAGTACTTC
.	TRBV5-6	TRBJ2-7	.	CASSRVNEQYF	TGTGCCAGCAGCCGGGTGAACGAGCAGTACTTC
TRBD1	TRBV9	TRBJ1-2	once	CASSVAGTANYGYTF	TGTGCCAGCAGCGTGGCCGGGACAGCTAACTATGGCTACACCTTC
.	TRBV27	TRBJ2-7	.	CASSSGYEQYF	TGTGCCAGCAGTTCTGGTTACGAGCAGTACTTC
.	TRBV5-5	TRBJ1-6	.	CASSLGTNSPLHF	TGTGCCAGCAGCTTGGGGACAAATTCACCCCTCCACTTT
TRBD1	TRBV28	TRBJ1-4	.	CASSSPGGVTNEKLFF	TGTGCCAGCAGTTCCCCAGGGGGTGTAACTAATGAAAAACTGTTTTTT
TRBD1	TRBV30	TRBJ1-3	.	CAWSMGQGNTIYF	TGTGCCTGGAGTATGGGACAGGGAAACACCATATATTTT
.	TRBV28	TRBJ2-7	.	CASSYGTLAYEQYF	TGTGCCAGCAGTTACGGGACCTTGGCCTACGAGCAGTACTTC
.	TRBV6-5	TRBJ1-5	few	CASSYSEGDQPQHF	TGTGCCAGCAGTTACTCTGAGGGAGATCAGCCCCAGCATTTT
.	TRBV2	TRBJ1-1	.	CASTPGGPTEAFF	TGTGCCAGCACTCCCGGGGGGCCCACTGAAGCTTTCTTT
TRBD2	TRBV5-8	TRBJ2-5	.	CASSPDGLAGGPEAETQYF	TGTGCCAGCAGCCCAGACGGACTAGCGGGGGGGCCCGAAGCAGAGACCCAGTACTTC
.	TRBV7-9	TRBJ2-2	.	CASSGTSRRELFF	TGTGCCAGCAGCGGGACATCTCGGCGGGAGCTGTTTTTT
.	TRBV4-1	TRBJ1-1	.	CASSQTDAGLSEAFF	TGCGCCAGCAGCCAGACGGACGCGGGGCTGAGTGAAGCTTTCTTT
.	TRBV27	TRBJ2-7	.	CASSISGTFSYEQYF	TGTGCCAGCAGTATCTCCGGGACATTCTCCTACGAGCAGTACTTC
TRBD2	TRBV27	TRBJ2-7	.	CASSPRTSGYEQYF	TGTGCCAGCAGTCCGCGGACTAGCGGCTACGAGCAGTACTTC
.	TRBV2	TRBJ2-7	.	CASRGLRQYYEQYF	TGTGCCAGCAGGGGGTTAAGACAGTACTACGAGCAGTACTTC
TRBD2	TRBV6-5	TRBJ2-2	.	CASSSGGSSTGELFF	TGTGCCAGCTCCAGCGGGGGGTCCTCCACCGGGGAGCTGTTTTTT
.	TRBV6-1	TRBJ1-6	.	CASSVDLQSYSPLHF	TGTGCCAGCAGTGTTGACTTGCAATCCTATTCACCCCTCCACTTT
.	TRBV7-9	TRBJ2-3	.	CASSLGTGSTDTQYF	TGTGCCAGCAGCTTAGGGACGGGGAGCACAGATACGCAGTATTTT
.	TRBV4-1	TRBJ2-7	.	CASSQRVQASYEQYF	TGCGCCAGCAGCCAACGCGTACAGGCCTCCTACGAGCAGTACTTC
.	TRBV5-6	TRBJ2-2	once	CASSPDGTGELFF	TGTGCCAGCAGCCCGGACGGGACCGGGGAGCTGTTTTTT
.	TRBV4-2	TRBJ2-3	few	CASSQGDTQYF	TGTGCCAGCAGCCAAGGGGATACGCAGTATTTT
TRBD1	TRBV5-6	TRBJ2-7	once	CASSIGTGRSYEQYF	TGTGCCAGCAGCATCGGGACAGGCCGGTCCTACGAGCAGTACTTC
.	TRBV27	TRBJ1-1	.	CASSLWAGGTEAFF	TGTGCCAGCAGTTTATGGGCGGGGGGCACTGAAGCTTTCTTT
.	TRBV10-3	TRBJ2-7	.	CAIKGVGTYEQYF	TGTGCCATCAAAGGGGTTGGGACCTACGAGCAGTACTTC
.	TRBV5-6	TRBJ1-1	.	CASSLDGGEAFF	TGTGCCAGCAGCTTGGATGGAGGGGAAGCTTTCTTT
TRBD2	TRBV4-1	TRBJ2-3	once	CASSQASGRIGTDTQYF	TGCGCCAGCAGCCAGGCGAGCGGGAGGATTGGCACAGATACGCAGTATTTT
TRBD2	TRBV29-1	TRBJ2-7	.	CSVDSGSSYEQYF	TGCAGCGTTGACAGCGGGAGTTCCTACGAGCAGTACTTC
.	TRBV9	TRBJ1-4	once	CASSEGQSATNEKLFF	TGTGCCAGCAGCGAAGGACAGTCGGCAACTAATGAAAAACTGTTTTTT
.	TRBV4-1	TRBJ1-5	.	CASSQAETQPQHF	TGCGCCAGCAGCCAAGCTGAGACTCAGCCCCAGCATTTT
.	TRBV7-9	TRBJ2-7	.	CASSYGTPYEQYF	TGTGCCAGCAGTTACGGGACACCGTACGAGCAGTACTTC
TRBD1	TRBV5-4	TRBJ2-5	.	CASSYDRGQETQYF	TGTGCCAGCAGCTACGACAGGGGACAAGAGACCCAGTACTTC
.	TRBV5-1	TRBJ1-1	.	CASSLWGGGKGFPSNTEAFF	TGCGCCAGCAGCTTGTGGGGTGGGGGTAAGGGGTTCCCTTCGAACACTGAAGCTTTCTTT
.	TRBV5-4	TRBJ2-7	.	CASSLWGGGTAQYF	TGTGCCAGCAGCTTGTGGGGGGGCGGGACCGCGCAGTACTTC
.	TRBV27	TRBJ2-3	once	CASSLLGFTDTQYF	TGTGCCAGCAGTTTATTGGGCTTCACAGATACGCAGTATTTT
TRBD1	TRBV6-5	TRBJ1-1	once	CASSYVGQISPAFF	TGTGCCAGCAGTTACGTGGGACAGATCTCCCCAGCTTTCTTT
.	TRBV27	TRBJ1-5	.	CASSPSWGAQPQHF	TGTGCCAGCAGTCCCTCATGGGGGGCTCAGCCCCAGCATTTT
.	TRBV5-4	TRBJ1-4	.	CASSLKGAEKLFF	TGTGCCAGCAGCTTGAAAGGAGCTGAAAAACTGTTTTTT
TRBD1	TRBV10-1	TRBJ1-4	.	CASRPLQGACEKLFF	TGCGCCAGCAGGCCCCTACAGGGGGCGTGTGAAAAACTGTTTTTT
.	TRBV9	TRBJ1-2	.	CASSPWGNPNYGYTF	TGTGCCAGCAGCCCTTGGGGGAACCCCAACTATGGCTACACCTTC
.	TRBV29-1	TRBJ2-1	.	CSVIQGGSSYNEQFF	TGCAGCGTTATCCAGGGGGGAAGCTCCTACAATGAGCAGTTCTTC
.	TRBV4-3	TRBJ2-6	.	CASSRDSTGANVLTF	TGCGCCAGCAGCCGCGACAGTACTGGGGCCAACGTCCTGACTTTC
TRBD1	TRBV30	TRBJ2-2	.	CACSPGQGGNGELFF	TGTGCCTGTTCACCGGGACAGGGGGGTAACGGGGAGCTGTTTTTT